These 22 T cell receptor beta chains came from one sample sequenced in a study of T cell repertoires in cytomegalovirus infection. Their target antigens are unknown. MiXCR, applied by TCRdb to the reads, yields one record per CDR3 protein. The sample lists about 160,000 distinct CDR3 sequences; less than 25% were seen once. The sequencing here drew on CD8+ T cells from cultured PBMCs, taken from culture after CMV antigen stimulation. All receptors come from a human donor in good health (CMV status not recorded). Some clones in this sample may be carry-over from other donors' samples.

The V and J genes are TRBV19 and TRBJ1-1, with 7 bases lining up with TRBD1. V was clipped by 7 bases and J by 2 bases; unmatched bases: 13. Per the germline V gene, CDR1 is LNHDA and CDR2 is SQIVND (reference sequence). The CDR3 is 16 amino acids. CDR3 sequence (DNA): TGTGCCAGTATATCAGACGACAGGGACATAAACACTGAAGCTTTCTTT. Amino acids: CASISDDRDINTEAFF.

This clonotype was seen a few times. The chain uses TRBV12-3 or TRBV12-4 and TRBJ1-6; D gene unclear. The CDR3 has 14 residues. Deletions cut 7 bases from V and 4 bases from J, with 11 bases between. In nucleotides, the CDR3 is TGTGCCAGCACCCCGGCAGGATATAATTCACCCCTCCACTTT. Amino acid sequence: CASTPAGYNSPLHF.

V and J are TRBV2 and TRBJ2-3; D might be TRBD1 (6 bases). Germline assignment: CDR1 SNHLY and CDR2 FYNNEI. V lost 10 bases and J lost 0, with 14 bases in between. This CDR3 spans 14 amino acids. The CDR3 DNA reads TGTGCCACGATCAGGGGTTTTAGCACAGATACGCAGTATTTT. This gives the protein CATIRGFSTDTQYF.

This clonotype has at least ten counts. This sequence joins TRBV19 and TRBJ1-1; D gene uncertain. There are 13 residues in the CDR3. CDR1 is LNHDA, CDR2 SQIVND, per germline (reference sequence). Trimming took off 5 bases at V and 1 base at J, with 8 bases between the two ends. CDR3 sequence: CASSHGGNTEAFF. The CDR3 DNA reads TGTGCCAGTAGTCACGGAGGGAACACTGAAGCTTTCTTT. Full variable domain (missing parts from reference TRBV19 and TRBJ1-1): DGGITQSPKYLFRKEGQNVTLSCEQNLNHDAMYWYRQDPGQGLRLIYYSQIVNDFQKGDIAEGYSVSREKKESFPLTVTSAQKNPTAFYLCASSHGGNTEAFFGQGTRLTVV.

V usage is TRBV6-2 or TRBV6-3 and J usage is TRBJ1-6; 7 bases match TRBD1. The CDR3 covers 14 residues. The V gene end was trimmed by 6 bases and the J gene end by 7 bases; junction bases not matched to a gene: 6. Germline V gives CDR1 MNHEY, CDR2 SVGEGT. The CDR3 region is CASSLGQENSPLHF. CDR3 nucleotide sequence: TGTGCCAGCAGCCTCGGACAGGAGAATTCACCCCTCCACTTT.

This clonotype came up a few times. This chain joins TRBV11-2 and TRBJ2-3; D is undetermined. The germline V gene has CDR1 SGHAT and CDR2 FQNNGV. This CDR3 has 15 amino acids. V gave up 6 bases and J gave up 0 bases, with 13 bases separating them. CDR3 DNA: TGTGCCAGCAGAGTACCCCACACCAGCACAGATACGCAGTATTTT. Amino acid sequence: CASRVPHTSTDTQYF.

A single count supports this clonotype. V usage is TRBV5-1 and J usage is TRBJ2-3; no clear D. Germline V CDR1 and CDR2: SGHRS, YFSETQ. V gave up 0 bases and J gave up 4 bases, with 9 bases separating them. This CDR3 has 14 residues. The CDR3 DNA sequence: TGCGCCAGCAGCTTGGAAGGGAACGCAGATACGCAGTATTTT. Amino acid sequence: CASSLEGNADTQYF.

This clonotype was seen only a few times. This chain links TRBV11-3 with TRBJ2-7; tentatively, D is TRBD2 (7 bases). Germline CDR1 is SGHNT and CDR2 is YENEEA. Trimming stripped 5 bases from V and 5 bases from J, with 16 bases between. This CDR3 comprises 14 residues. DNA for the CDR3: TGTGCCAGCAGCCCCCCTGGGGGGGCCGACGAGCAGTACTTC. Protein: CASSPPGGADEQYF.

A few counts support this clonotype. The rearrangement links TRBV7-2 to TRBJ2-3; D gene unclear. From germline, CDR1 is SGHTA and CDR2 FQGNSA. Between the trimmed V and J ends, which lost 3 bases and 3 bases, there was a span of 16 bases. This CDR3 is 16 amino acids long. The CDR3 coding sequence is TGTGCCAGCAGCTTTCAAAGAAGCACCCTTACAGATACGCAGTATTTT. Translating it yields CASSFQRSTLTDTQYF.

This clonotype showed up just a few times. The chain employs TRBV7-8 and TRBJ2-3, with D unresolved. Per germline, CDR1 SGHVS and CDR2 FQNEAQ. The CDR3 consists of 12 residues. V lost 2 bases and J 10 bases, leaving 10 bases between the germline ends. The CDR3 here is CASSLSTGAQYF. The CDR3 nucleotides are TGTGCCAGCAGCTTATCTACTGGGGCGCAGTATTTT.

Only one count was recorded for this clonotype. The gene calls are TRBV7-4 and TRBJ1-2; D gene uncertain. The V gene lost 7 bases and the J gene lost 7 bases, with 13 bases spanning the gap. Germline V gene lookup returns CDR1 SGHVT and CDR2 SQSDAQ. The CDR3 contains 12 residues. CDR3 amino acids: CASTQTPRGYTF. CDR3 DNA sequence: TGTGCCAGCACCCAGACGCCACGTGGCTACACCTTC.

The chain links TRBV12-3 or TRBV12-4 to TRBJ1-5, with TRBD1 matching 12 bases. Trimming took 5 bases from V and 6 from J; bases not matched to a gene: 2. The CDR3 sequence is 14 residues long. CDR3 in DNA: TGTGCCAGCAGTGGGACAGGGGGCGGTCAGCCCCAGCATTTT. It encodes CASSGTGGGQPQHF.

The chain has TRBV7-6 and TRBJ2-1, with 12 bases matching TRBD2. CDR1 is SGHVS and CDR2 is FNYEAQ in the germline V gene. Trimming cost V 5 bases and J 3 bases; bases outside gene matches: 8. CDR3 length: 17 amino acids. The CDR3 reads CASSTATSGGNYNEQFF. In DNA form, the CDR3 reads TGTGCCAGCAGCACCGCGACTAGCGGGGGTAACTACAATGAGCAGTTCTTC. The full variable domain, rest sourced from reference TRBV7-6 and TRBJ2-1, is GAGVSQSPRYKVTKRGQDVALRCDPISGHVSLYWYRQALGQGPEFLTYFNYEAQQDKSGLPNDRFSAERPEGSISTLTIQRTEQRDSAMYRCASSTATSGGNYNEQFFGPGTRLTVL.

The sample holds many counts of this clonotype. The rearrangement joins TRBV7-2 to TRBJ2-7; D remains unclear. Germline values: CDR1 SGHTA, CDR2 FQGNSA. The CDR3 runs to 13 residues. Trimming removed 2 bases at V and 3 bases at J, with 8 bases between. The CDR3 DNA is TGTGCCAGCAGCTTAACCACCGTCTACGAGCAGTACTTC. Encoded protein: CASSLTTVYEQYF.

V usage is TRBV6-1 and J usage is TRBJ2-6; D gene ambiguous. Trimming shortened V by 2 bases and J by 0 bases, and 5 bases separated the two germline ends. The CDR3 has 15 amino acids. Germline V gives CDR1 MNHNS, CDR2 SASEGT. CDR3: CASSEWFSGANVLTF. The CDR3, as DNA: TGTGCCAGCAGTGAATGGTTCTCTGGGGCCAACGTCCTGACTTTC.

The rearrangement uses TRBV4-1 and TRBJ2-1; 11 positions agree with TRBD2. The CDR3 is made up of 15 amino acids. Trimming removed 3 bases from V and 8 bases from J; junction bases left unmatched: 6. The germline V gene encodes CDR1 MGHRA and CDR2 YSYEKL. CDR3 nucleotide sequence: TGCGCCAGCAGCCATAGTAGACTAGCGGGGCATGAGCAGTTCTTC. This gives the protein CASSHSRLAGHEQFF.

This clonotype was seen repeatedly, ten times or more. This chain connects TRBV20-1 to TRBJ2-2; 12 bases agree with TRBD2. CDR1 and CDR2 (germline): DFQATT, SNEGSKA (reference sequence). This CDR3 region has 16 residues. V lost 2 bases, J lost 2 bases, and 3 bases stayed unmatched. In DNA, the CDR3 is TGCAGTGCTAGATCTAGCGGGGGGGCCAACACCGGGGAGCTGTTTTTT. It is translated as CSARSSGGANTGELFF.

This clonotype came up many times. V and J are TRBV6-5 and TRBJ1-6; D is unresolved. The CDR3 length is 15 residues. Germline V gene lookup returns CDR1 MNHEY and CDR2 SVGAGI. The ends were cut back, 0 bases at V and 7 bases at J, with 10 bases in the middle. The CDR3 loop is CASSYSKDGNSPLHF. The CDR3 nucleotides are TGTGCCAGCAGTTACTCGAAGGATGGCAATTCACCCCTCCACTTT.

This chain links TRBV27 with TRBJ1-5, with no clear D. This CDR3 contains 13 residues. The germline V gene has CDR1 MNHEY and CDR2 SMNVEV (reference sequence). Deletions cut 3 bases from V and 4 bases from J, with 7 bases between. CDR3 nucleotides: TGTGCCAGCAGTTTCGCAGAAAATCAGCCCCAGCATTTT. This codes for CASSFAENQPQHF.

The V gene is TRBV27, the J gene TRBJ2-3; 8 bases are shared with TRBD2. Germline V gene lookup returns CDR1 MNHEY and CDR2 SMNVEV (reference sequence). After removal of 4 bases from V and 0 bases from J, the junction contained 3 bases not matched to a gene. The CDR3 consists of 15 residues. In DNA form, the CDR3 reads TGTGCCAGCAGTTCACGACTAGCGAGCACAGATACGCAGTATTTT. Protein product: CASSSRLASTDTQYF.

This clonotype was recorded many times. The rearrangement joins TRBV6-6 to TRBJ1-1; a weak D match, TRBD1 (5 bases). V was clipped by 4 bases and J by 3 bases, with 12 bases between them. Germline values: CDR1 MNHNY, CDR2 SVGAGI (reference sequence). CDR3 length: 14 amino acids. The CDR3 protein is CASSFRGRDTEAFF. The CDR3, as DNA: TGTGCCAGCAGTTTTAGGGGTCGCGACACTGAAGCTTTCTTT.

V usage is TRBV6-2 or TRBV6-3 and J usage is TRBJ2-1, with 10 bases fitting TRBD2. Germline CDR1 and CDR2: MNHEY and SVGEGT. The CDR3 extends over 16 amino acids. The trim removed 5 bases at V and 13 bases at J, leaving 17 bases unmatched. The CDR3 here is CASSRLSGGPSSDQFF. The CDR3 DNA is TGTGCCAGCAGTCGTCTTAGCGGGGGGCCCTCCTCCGATCAGTTCTTC.